What follows are 5 T cell receptor beta chains derived from one specimen sequenced in a study of OX40 agonist ivuxolimab in advanced cancers. TCRdb's copy holds only in-frame clones and misses some; the assay was immunoSEQ multiplex PCR. The sample gives about 66,000 clones, roughly 84% of which show up once; 0.55% to 0.85% is in the top ten. The specimen was CD4+ or CD8+ T cells sorted from blood, collected in a trial of the OX40 agonist ivuxolimab. The source of these receptors is an adult with an advanced solid tumor such as melanoma, head and neck, liver or kidney cancer.

V and J are TRBV5-1 and TRBJ2-3; no firm D call. This CDR3 region has 13 residues. Germline V lookup: CDR1 SGHRS, CDR2 YFSETQ. Trimming took off 6 bases at V and 2 bases at J, with 10 bases between the two ends. The CDR3 loop is CASNIASTDTQYF. The CDR3 nucleotides read TGCGCCAGCAATATCGCTTCCACAGATACGCAGTATTTT.

This clone was detected only a few times. The chain couples TRBV6-4 to TRBJ1-1; the D gene is possibly TRBD1 (5 bases). V lost 6 bases and J 2 bases, leaving 10 bases between the germline ends. Looked up from germline, CDR1 is MRHNA and CDR2 is SNTAGT. This CDR3 contains 13 residues. CDR3 DNA: TGTGCCAGCAGCCGACAGAGTAACACTGAAGCTTTCTTT. Translating it yields CASSRQSNTEAFF.

The chain joins TRBV7-8 to TRBJ1-5; D possibly corresponds to TRBD1 (5 bases). V lost 4 bases and J 11 bases, leaving 12 bases between the germline ends. The CDR3 has 12 amino acids. Germline V gene sequence: CDR1 SGHVS, CDR2 FQNEAQ. Here the CDR3 reads CASSSDTQAQHF. As DNA, the CDR3 is TGTGCCAGCAGCTCGGACACCCAAGCCCAGCATTTT.

The CDR3 bases are TGCGCCAGCAGCTTGTTACCACAGGGAAGTGAAAAACTGTTTTTT. Encoded protein: CASSLLPQGSEKLFF. V and J are TRBV5-1 and TRBJ1-4; tentatively, D is TRBD1 (6 bases). CDR1 is SGHRS, CDR2 YFSETQ, per germline. The length of the CDR3 is 15 residues. Trimming pared 1 base from V and 7 bases from J, leaving 14 bases between.

A few counts support this clone. This rearrangement joins TRBV15 to TRBJ2-6; D perhaps matches TRBD2 (5 bases). The CDR3 length is 17 residues. Trimming took 1 base from V and 0 from J, leaving 10 bases between them. In germline, CDR1 is LNHNV, CDR2 YYDKDF (reference sequence). The DNA of the CDR3 is TGTGCCACCAGCAGAGGTGGAGGTTACTCTGGGGCCAACGTCCTGACTTTC. Translation: CATSRGGGYSGANVLTF. The variable domain in full, with the rest retrieved from reference TRBV15 and TRBJ2-6, is DAMVIQNPRYQVTQFGKPVTLSCSQTLNHNVMYWYQQKSSQAPKLLFHYYDKDFNNEADTPDNFQSRRPNTSFCFLDIRSPGLGDTAMYLCATSRGGGYSGANVLTFGAGSRLTVL.